What follows are 2 T cell receptor beta chains derived from one specimen sequenced in a study of T cell clones after liver transplantation. Sequenced by immunoSEQ multiplex PCR; TCRdb stores in-frame clones only, minus some. The sample includes about 74,000 clones, roughly 80% of them seen just once. The input for sequencing was CD4+ T cells from blood, taken before liver transplant. Receptors originate from a human donor who received a liver transplant.

The chain carries TRBV7-2 and TRBJ2-1, with 9 bases matching TRBD1. The V and J ends lost 3 bases and 7 bases, in that order; junction bases with no gene match: 7. CDR1 SGHTA and CDR2 FQGNSA come from the germline V gene. The CDR3 consists of 15 residues. The CDR3 coding sequence is TGTGCCAGCAGCTTTACAGGGGGCAGGACGAATGAGCAGTTCTTC. Residues: CASSFTGGRTNEQFF.

CDR3 bases: TGTGCCAGCAGCTTAGCAGCGGGCGGTAGAGCTAATGAAAAACTGTTTTTT. Its protein product is CASSLAAGGRANEKLFF. J is TRBJ1-4 and V is TRBV7-8; D is ambiguous. Germline CDR1 is SGHVS and CDR2 is FQNEAQ. The CDR3 sequence is 17 residues long. The ends were cut back, 0 bases at V and 3 bases at J, with 14 bases in the middle.